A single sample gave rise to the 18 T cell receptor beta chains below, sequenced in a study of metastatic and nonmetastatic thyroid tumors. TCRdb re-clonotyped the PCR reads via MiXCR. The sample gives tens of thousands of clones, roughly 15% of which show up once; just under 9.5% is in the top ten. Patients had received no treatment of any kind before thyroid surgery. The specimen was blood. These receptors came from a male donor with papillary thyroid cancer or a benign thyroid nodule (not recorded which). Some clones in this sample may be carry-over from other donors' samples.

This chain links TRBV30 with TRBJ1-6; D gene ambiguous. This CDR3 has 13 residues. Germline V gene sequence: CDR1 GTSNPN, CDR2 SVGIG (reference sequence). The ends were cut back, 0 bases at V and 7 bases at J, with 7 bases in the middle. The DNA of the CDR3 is TGTGCCTGGAGTGTAACAGAAAATTCACCCCTCCACTTT. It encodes CAWSVTENSPLHF. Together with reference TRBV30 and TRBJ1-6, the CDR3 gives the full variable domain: SQTIHQWPATLVQPVGSPLSLECTVEGTSNPNLYWYRQAAGRGLQLLFYSVGIGQISSEVPQNLSASRPQDRQFILSSKKLLLSDSGFYLCAWSVTENSPLHFGNGTRLTVT.

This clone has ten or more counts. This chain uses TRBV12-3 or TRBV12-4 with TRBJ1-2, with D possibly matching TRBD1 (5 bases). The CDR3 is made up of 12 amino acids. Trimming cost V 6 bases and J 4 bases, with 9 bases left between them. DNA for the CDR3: TGTGCCAGCAGCACCCAGGGCTATGGCTACACCTTC. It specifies CASSTQGYGYTF.

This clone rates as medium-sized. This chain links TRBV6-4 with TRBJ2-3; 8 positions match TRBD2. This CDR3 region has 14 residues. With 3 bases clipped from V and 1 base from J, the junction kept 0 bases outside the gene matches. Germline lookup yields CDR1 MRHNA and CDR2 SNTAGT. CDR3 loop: CASSERGGTDTQYF. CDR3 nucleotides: TGTGCCAGCAGTGAGCGGGGGGGCACAGATACGCAGTATTTT.

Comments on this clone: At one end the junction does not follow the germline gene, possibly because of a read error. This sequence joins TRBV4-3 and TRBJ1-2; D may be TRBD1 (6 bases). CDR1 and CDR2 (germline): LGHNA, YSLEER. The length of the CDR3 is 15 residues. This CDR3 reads CASSQDIGTRGGYTF. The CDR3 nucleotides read TGCGCCAGCAGCCAAGATATTGGGACACGTGGAGGCTACACTTTC.

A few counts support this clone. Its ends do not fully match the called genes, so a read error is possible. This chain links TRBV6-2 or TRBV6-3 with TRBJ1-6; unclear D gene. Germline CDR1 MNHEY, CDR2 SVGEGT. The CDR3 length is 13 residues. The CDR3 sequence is CASDGDKFSSLHF. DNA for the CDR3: TGTGCCAGCGACGGTGACAAGTTTTCATCCCTCCACTTT.

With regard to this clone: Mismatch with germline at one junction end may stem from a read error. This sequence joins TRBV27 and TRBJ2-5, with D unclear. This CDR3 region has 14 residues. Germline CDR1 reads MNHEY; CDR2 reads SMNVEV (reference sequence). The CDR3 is CASSPWTPKDTQYF. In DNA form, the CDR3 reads TGTGCCAGCAGTCCCTGGACCCCGAAAGATACCCAGTACTTC.

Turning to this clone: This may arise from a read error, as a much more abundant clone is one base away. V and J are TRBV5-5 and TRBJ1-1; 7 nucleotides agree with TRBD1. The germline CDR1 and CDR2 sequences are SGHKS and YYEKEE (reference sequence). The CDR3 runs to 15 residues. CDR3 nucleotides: TGTTCCAGCAGCTTGGGACAGAACTTGAACACTGAAGCTTTCTTT. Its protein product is CSSSLGQNLNTEAFF.

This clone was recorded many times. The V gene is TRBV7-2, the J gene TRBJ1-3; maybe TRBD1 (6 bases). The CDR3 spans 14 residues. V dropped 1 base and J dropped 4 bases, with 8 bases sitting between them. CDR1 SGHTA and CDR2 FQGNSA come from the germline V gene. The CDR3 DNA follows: TGTGCCAGCAGCTTAGGGGACATCGGAAACACCATATATTTT. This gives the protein CASSLGDIGNTIYF.

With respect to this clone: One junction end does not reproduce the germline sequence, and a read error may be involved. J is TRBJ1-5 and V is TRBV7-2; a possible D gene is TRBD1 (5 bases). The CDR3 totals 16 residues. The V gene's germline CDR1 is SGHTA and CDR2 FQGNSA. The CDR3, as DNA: TGTGCCAGCAGCATAGCTCCGGGACTAAACAATCAGCCCCAGCATTTT. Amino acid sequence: CASSIAPGLNNQPQHF.

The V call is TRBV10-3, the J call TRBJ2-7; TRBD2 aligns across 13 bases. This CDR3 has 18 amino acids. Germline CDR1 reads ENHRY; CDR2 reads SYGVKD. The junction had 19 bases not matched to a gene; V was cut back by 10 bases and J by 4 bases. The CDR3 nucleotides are TGTGCCACCGTGAGGGGACTAGCGGGACCTCGATGTGATTACGAGCAGTACGTC. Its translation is CATVRGLAGPRCDYEQYV.

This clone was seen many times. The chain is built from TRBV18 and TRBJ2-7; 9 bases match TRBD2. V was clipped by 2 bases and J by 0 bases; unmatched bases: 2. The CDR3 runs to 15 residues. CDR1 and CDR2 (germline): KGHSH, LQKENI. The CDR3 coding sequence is TGTGCCAGCTCACCAAATAGCGGGAGCTCCTACGAGCAGTACTTC. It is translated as CASSPNSGSSYEQYF.

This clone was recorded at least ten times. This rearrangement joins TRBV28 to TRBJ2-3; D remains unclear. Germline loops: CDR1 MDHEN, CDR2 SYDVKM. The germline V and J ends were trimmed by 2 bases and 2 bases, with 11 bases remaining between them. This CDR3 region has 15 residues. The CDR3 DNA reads TGTGCCAGCAGTTTACCCTCGGCCCTCACAGATACGCAGTATTTT. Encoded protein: CASSLPSALTDTQYF.

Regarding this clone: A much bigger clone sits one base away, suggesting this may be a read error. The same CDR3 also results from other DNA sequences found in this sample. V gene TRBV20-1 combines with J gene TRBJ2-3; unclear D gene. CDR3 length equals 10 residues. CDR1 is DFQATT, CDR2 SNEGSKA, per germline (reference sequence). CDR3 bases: TGCAGTGCTTCGCAACATACTCAGTATTTT. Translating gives CSASQHTQYF.

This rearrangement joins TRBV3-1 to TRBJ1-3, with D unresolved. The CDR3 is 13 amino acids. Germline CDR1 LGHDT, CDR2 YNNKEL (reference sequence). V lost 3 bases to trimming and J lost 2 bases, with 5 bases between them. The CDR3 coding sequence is TGTGCCAGCAGCCAGGTGGCTGGAAACACCATATATTTT. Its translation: CASSQVAGNTIYF.

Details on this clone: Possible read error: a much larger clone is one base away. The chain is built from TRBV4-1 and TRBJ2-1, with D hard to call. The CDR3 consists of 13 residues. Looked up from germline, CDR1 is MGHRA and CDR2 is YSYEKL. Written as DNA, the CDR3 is TGCGCCAGCATCCAAGGACCAGGAGATGAGCAGTTCTTC. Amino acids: CASIQGPGDEQFF.

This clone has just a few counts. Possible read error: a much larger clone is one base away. Written as DNA, the CDR3 is TGTGCCGGCAGTGAAGCTTCAGACACAGATACGCAGTATTTT. Protein sequence: CAGSEASDTDTQYF. This chain connects TRBV6-1 to TRBJ2-3; no clear D gene. CDR1 and CDR2 from the germline V gene are MNHNS and SASEGT. The CDR3 has 14 amino acids.

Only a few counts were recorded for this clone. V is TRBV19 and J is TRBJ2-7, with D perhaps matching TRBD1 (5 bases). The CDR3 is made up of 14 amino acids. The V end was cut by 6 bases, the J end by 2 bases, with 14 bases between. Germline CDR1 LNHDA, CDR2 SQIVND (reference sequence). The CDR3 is CASSPRAGPYEQYF. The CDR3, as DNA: TGTGCCAGTAGCCCCCGGGCAGGGCCCTACGAGCAGTACTTC.

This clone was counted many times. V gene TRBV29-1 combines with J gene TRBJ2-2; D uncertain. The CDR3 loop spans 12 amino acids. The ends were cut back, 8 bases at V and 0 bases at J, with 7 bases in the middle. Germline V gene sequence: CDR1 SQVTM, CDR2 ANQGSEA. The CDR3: CSSETNTGELFF. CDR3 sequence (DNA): TGCAGCAGCGAGACGAACACCGGGGAGCTGTTTTTT.